These 22 T cell receptor beta chains were sequenced from one sample in a study of blood T cells in healthy people across ages. PCR was performed a second time for 7 to 11 cycles using a sample-barcoded 5' primer and a J-beta primer mix. One entry per CDR3 protein, called by TCRdb with MiXCR from the 5' RACE reads. The sample contains fewer than 650,000 distinct CDR3 sequences, around a quarter of which appear only once. These data are also associated with another study on T cells of mothers and their children.

Sequenced input: blood. These receptors were taken from a boy under 10 years old in good health.

This chain joins TRBV12-3 or TRBV12-4 and TRBJ2-7, with 8 bases aligning to TRBD1. The last part of the DNA fits TRBJ2-5 better; the J call may be wrong. The CDR3 has 14 amino acids. CDR3 sequence: CASSLGTGWETQYF. The DNA for the CDR3 is TGTGCCAGCAGTCTCGGGACAGGTTGGGAGACCCAGTACTTC.

This clonotype was recorded at least ten times. CDR3 in amino acids: CASSSNTEAFF. DNA of the CDR3: TGTGCCAGCAGTTCTAACACTGAAGCTTTCTTT. The rearrangement joins TRBV12-3 or TRBV12-4 to TRBJ1-1; unclear D gene. The CDR3 extends over 11 amino acids. V lost 4 bases to trimming and J lost 2 bases, with 2 bases between them.

The rearrangement uses TRBV4-1 and TRBJ2-5; 7 positions agree with TRBD2. CDR3 length: 14 residues. The J segment lost 11 bases and the V segment lost 0 bases, leaving 9 bases of the junction unmatched. Germline CDR1 is MGHRA and CDR2 is YSYEKL. CDR3 amino acids: CASSQERAGVKQYF. In nucleotides, the CDR3 is TGCGCCAGCAGCCAAGAAAGGGCGGGGGTCAAGCAGTACTTC.

The chain uses TRBV27 and TRBJ2-3, with D tentatively TRBD2 (5 bases). V was clipped by 3 bases and J by 0 bases, with 10 bases between them. The CDR3 contains 15 residues. CDR1 MNHEY and CDR2 SMNVEV come from the germline V gene (reference sequence). The CDR3 DNA follows: TGTGCCAGCAGTTTCCGGGGAACTAGCACAGATACGCAGTATTTT. Amino acid sequence: CASSFRGTSTDTQYF.

Remarks on this clonotype: The junction departs from germline at one end; a sequencing error may be responsible. This chain uses TRBV6-4 with TRBJ2-2; D is possibly TRBD1 or TRBD2 (5 bases each). The CDR3 is 14 amino acids. Germline V gene data show CDR1 as MRHNA and CDR2 as SNTAGT. The CDR3 reads CASKASEDTGELSF. CDR3 in DNA: TGTGCCAGCAAAGCTAGTGAGGACACCGGGGAGCTGTCTTTT.

There are a few counts of this clonotype. The rearrangement joins TRBV6-2 or TRBV6-3 to TRBJ2-5; 7 bases are shared with TRBD1. Germline V lookup: CDR1 MNHEY, CDR2 SVGEGT. V was clipped by 10 bases and J by 1 base; unmatched bases: 9. This CDR3 is 14 amino acids long. The CDR3 spells CATKGQLSQETQYF. In DNA form, the CDR3 reads TGTGCCACCAAGGGACAGCTATCCCAAGAGACCCAGTACTTC.

CDR3 nucleotide sequence: TGCAGCGTTGAAGAAAGTGAGGGACTCAGTACTGTTCCAGATACGCAGTATTTT. It is translated as CSVEESEGLSTVPDTQYF. The V and J genes are TRBV29-1 and TRBJ2-3; D perhaps matches TRBD2 (6 bases). Germline assignment: CDR1 SQVTM and CDR2 ANQGSEA. The CDR3 runs to 18 residues. V was cut by 0 bases and J by 4 bases, with 23 bases left in between.

This rearrangement joins TRBV5-1 to TRBJ1-2; 8 nucleotides agree with TRBD1. The CDR3 runs 12 residues. The trim removed 3 bases at V and 6 bases at J, leaving 1 base unmatched. Germline V lookup: CDR1 SGHRS, CDR2 YFSETQ. The CDR3 is CASSWTGHGYTF. CDR3 nucleotide sequence: TGCGCCAGCAGCTGGACAGGGCATGGCTACACCTTC.

The V and J genes are TRBV5-1 and TRBJ2-5; D not resolved. Trimming took off 0 bases at V and 7 bases at J, with 7 bases between the two ends. The CDR3 is 12 amino acids. Germline CDR1 is SGHRS and CDR2 is YFSETQ. In DNA form, the CDR3 reads TGCGCCAGCAGCTTGGAATTTGGGACCCAGTACTTC. Translated, it gives CASSLEFGTQYF.

This chain uses TRBV11-2 with TRBJ2-5; TRBD1 matches at 8 bases. V lost 5 bases and J lost 7; bases outside the gene matches: 15. From germline, CDR1 is SGHAT and CDR2 FQNNGV. This CDR3 is built from 16 residues. CDR3 region: CASSPFGQGKFRTQYF. In nucleotides, the CDR3 is TGTGCCAGCAGCCCCTTCGGACAGGGCAAATTTAGGACCCAGTACTTC.

This chain links TRBV10-3 with TRBJ1-6; perhaps TRBD1 as D (5 bases). CDR1 and CDR2 (germline): ENHRY, SYGVKD. This CDR3 region has 15 residues. Trimming removed 3 bases at V and 7 bases at J, with 13 bases between. The CDR3 spells CAISDRQPANSPLHF. CDR3 nucleotide sequence: TGTGCCATCAGTGACCGACAGCCAGCCAATTCACCCCTCCACTTT.

This clonotype appeared a few times. One junction end does not reproduce the germline sequence, and a read error may be involved. J is TRBJ2-3 and V is TRBV20-1, with D perhaps matching TRBD2 (6 bases). CDR1 and CDR2 from the germline V gene are DFQATT and SNEGSKA (reference sequence). The length of the CDR3 is 11 residues. The CDR3, as DNA: TGCAGTGCCCCCGGAGGGGATAGGCAGTATTTT. The encoded protein is CSAPGGDRQYF.

A few counts support this clonotype. J is TRBJ1-1 and V is TRBV12-3 or TRBV12-4; D not certain. Trimming removed 1 base at V and 6 bases at J, with 12 bases between. The CDR3 is 14 residues long. For the CDR3, the DNA is TGTGCCAGCAGTTTAGGGCCCCGGAGCGCTGAAGCTTTCTTT. Protein sequence: CASSLGPRSAEAFF.

This CDR3 is CASSQAPGTRGYTF. CDR3 bases: TGTGCCAGCAGCCAGGCCCCAGGGACTCGTGGCTACACCTTC. The chain employs TRBV27 and TRBJ1-2; D perhaps matches TRBD1 (5 bases). Trimming stripped 6 bases from V and 7 bases from J, with 18 bases between. Germline CDR1 is MNHEY and CDR2 is SMNVEV (reference sequence). This CDR3 spans 14 amino acids.

This clonotype was picked up a small number of times. The rearrangement joins TRBV5-1 to TRBJ1-2; no definite D call. Trimming pared 4 bases from V and 7 bases from J, leaving 11 bases between. In germline, CDR1 is SGHRS, CDR2 YFSETQ. The CDR3 runs 12 residues. CDR3 in amino acids: CASSPHTAGYTF. As DNA, the CDR3 is TGCGCCAGCAGCCCTCACACGGCTGGCTACACCTTC.

Written as DNA, the CDR3 is TGTGCCAGCAGCCCGAGCGGGCGAGAAGAGACCCAGTACTTC. Translating gives CASSPSGREETQYF. The chain uses TRBV6-5 and TRBJ2-5, with a possible D match to TRBD2 (6 bases). In germline, CDR1 is MNHEY, CDR2 SVGAGI. With 6 bases removed from V and 3 bases from J, the gap between germline ends came to 14 bases. This CDR3 is built from 14 residues.

The table lists this clonotype with many counts. The rearrangement joins TRBV14 to TRBJ2-7, with D maybe TRBD1 (5 bases). Germline V lookup: CDR1 SGHDN, CDR2 FVKESK. This CDR3 has 12 amino acids. V was cut by 0 bases and J by 8 bases, with 8 bases left in between. The CDR3 sequence is CASSQEQGQQYF. Here the CDR3 DNA reads TGTGCCAGCAGCCAAGAGCAGGGCCAGCAGTACTTC.

V is TRBV4-2 and J is TRBJ2-3; tentative D call: TRBD1 (6 bases). The DNA end lines up better with TRBJ1-5; the J call may be wrong. CDR3 length: 17 amino acids. Germline V gives CDR1 LGHNA, CDR2 YNFKEQ. The CDR3 loop is CASSQVASGGFTDTQHF. CDR3 sequence (DNA): TGTGCCAGCAGCCAAGTCGCTAGCGGGGGCTTCACAGATACGCAGCATTTT.

There are a few counts of this clonotype. This chain uses TRBV30 with TRBJ2-5; 8 bases line up with TRBD2. Trimming at V came to 0 bases and at J to 5 bases, leaving 14 bases not matched to a gene. The length of the CDR3 is 17 residues. Germline V lookup: CDR1 GTSNPN, CDR2 SVGIG (reference sequence). The CDR3 spells CAWSVARVAGISETQYF. CDR3 sequence (DNA): TGTGCCTGGAGTGTGGCCAGGGTAGCGGGGATTTCTGAGACCCAGTACTTC.

This chain joins TRBV5-1 and TRBJ2-7, with TRBD1 as a possible D gene (5 bases). The CDR3 runs 15 residues. Trimming shortened V by 0 bases and J by 4 bases, and 14 bases separated the two germline ends. The germline gives CDR1 SGHRS, CDR2 YFSETQ. CDR3 coding DNA: TGCGCCAGCAGCTTGGAGGGGCTTTGGGGATACGAGCAGTACTTC. Protein product: CASSLEGLWGYEQYF.

The chain employs TRBV20-1 and TRBJ2-1; 7 positions agree with TRBD1. The J segment lost 5 bases and the V segment lost 6 bases, leaving 10 bases of the junction unmatched. CDR1 is DFQATT, CDR2 SNEGSKA, per germline (reference sequence). The CDR3 has 14 residues. The CDR3 spells CSAPRGGSHNEQFF. The CDR3 DNA is TGCAGTGCCCCACGAGGGGGCTCTCACAATGAGCAGTTCTTC.

V is TRBV20-1 and J is TRBJ2-3, with 14 bases identical to TRBD2. The germline V gene has CDR1 DFQATT and CDR2 SNEGSKA (reference sequence). The V segment lost 1 base and the J segment 5 bases; nucleotides outside the gene matches: 8. This CDR3 region has 17 residues. The CDR3 spells CSARGGGLAGVRDTQYF. The DNA of the CDR3 is TGCAGTGCTAGAGGGGGGGGACTAGCGGGAGTTAGAGATACGCAGTATTTT.